This TCR beta chain was recovered during a study of control samples from healthy donors and cancer patients. The CDR3 spans 18 residues. Germline CDR1 reads SGHAT; CDR2 reads FQNNGV. V was clipped by 1 base and J by 4 bases; unmatched bases: 13. Using immunoSEQ multiplex PCR, the repertoire was profiled, and TCRdb retains in-frame clones only, with some absent. The repertoire holds roughly 20,000 clones, with around 83% as singletons. The sequencing input was PBMCs. V usage is TRBV11-2 and J usage is TRBJ1-2; TRBD1 matches 9 bases. The origin of this receptor is a man between 60 and 75 years old with head and neck cancer. DNA of the CDR3: TGTGCCAGCAGCTTAGGGTTAACAGGGGGCGCGTGGGGCTATGGCTACACCTTC. This translates into CASSLGLTGGAWGYGYTF.